Below are 25 T cell receptor beta chains sequenced from a single sample in a study of blood T cell repertoires in COVID-19 (dated by TCRdb to about 2020). Receptors were amplified or captured by the immunoSEQ multiplex PCR assay. What TCRdb holds here is the immuneACCESS table cut down to in-frame rearrangements. Part of the clones is not present; checked against another copy, under half of the missing clones reflect an unresolved V gene, and the others are unexplained. This sample has 200,000 to 250,000 clones in its table, and about 78% of those were observed once. More than 7% of the sample is in the top ten clones. Sample: peripheral blood. These receptors originate from a woman aged 65 to 85 with acute or convalescent COVID-19.

For the CDR3, the DNA is TGTGCCAGCAGCCAAGAAACTAGCGGGGGGCGAACGCAGTATTTT. This gives the protein CASSQETSGGRTQYF. The gene calls are TRBV4-2 and TRBJ2-3; 12 bases are a match to TRBD2. Germline loops: CDR1 LGHNA, CDR2 YNFKEQ. With 0 bases clipped from V and 9 bases from J, the junction kept 4 bases outside the gene matches. The CDR3 has 15 residues.

A single count supports this clone. This chain uses TRBV12-3 or TRBV12-4 with TRBJ1-2; 9 nucleotides agree with TRBD1. The CDR3 extends over 13 amino acids. Losses at the gene ends were 6 bases for V and 7 bases for J; bases not matched to a gene: 6. This chain's CDR3 is CASRIQGARGYTF. The DNA of the CDR3 is TGTGCCAGCAGAATACAGGGGGCGCGTGGCTACACCTTC.

The chain links TRBV7-2 to TRBJ2-5, with TRBD1 as a possible D gene (6 bases). Trimming stripped 5 bases from V and 1 base from J, with 11 bases between. Germline CDR1 reads SGHTA; CDR2 reads FQGNSA. CDR3 length: 14 amino acids. For the CDR3, the DNA is TGTGCCAGCAGCCCCCAGGGGACCCAAGAGACCCAGTACTTC. Protein sequence: CASSPQGTQETQYF. The full variable domain, with the rest looked up from reference TRBV7-2 and TRBJ2-5, is GAGVSQSPSNKVTEKGKDVELRCDPISGHTALYWYRQSLGQGLEFLIYFQGNSAPDKSGLPSDRFSAERTGGSVSTLTIQRTQQEDSAVYLCASSPQGTQETQYFGPGTRLLVL.

CDR3 region: CASSEVTGGGPTDTQYF. CDR3 sequence (DNA): TGTGCCAGCAGTGAAGTGACAGGCGGGGGGCCCACAGATACGCAGTATTTT. The V and J genes are TRBV6-1 and TRBJ2-3; 8 bases agree with TRBD2. The trim removed 1 base at V and 2 bases at J, leaving 8 bases unmatched. This CDR3 contains 17 residues. The V gene's germline CDR1 is MNHNS and CDR2 SASEGT.

This clone was detected only once. This chain joins TRBV5-1 and TRBJ1-1, with unresolved D. This CDR3 contains 14 residues. Looked up from germline, CDR1 is SGHRS and CDR2 is YFSETQ. V was pared by 4 bases and J by 0 bases, with 10 bases between. CDR3 sequence: CASSPGSLNTEAFF. In nucleotides, the CDR3 is TGCGCCAGCAGCCCGGGGAGCCTGAACACTGAAGCTTTCTTT.

The rearrangement links TRBV7-9 to TRBJ2-3; 10 nucleotides agree with TRBD2. The CDR3 has 17 amino acids. V trimming: 8 bases; J trimming: 3 bases; junction bases outside the gene matches: 14. CDR1 is SEHNR, CDR2 FQNEAQ, per germline (reference sequence). DNA of the CDR3: TGTGCCAGCGCCCGTTTTAGGGTTAGCGGGGGGACAGATACGCAGTATTTT. Its translation: CASARFRVSGGTDTQYF.

In its sample, this clone was seen a few times. The J gene is TRBJ2-7, the V gene TRBV6-5; D possibly corresponds to TRBD2 (6 bases). Looked up from germline, CDR1 is MNHEY and CDR2 is SVGAGI. The ends were cut back, 10 bases at V and 0 bases at J, with 13 bases in the middle. There are 13 residues in the CDR3. CDR3 sequence (DNA): TGTGCCACAACCCGGGGGAGCTCCTACGAGCAGTACTTC. Its protein is CATTRGSSYEQYF.

The chain combines TRBV27 with TRBJ2-3, with D unresolved. The germline V gene has CDR1 MNHEY and CDR2 SMNVEV (reference sequence). CDR3 length equals 15 residues. V gave up 2 bases and J gave up 5 bases, with 14 bases separating them. For the CDR3, the DNA is TGTGCCAGCAGTTTAGGGCGAATCCTCGGAGATACGCAGTATTTT. Protein: CASSLGRILGDTQYF.

In this sample, this clone turned up once. J is TRBJ2-7 and V is TRBV28; 13 bases fit TRBD2. Per germline, CDR1 MDHEN and CDR2 SYDVKM. CDR3 size: 16 residues. Unmatched junction bases numbered 8, after V lost 6 bases and J lost 3 bases. This CDR3 reads CASSRVGTSGVYEQYF. Written as DNA, the CDR3 is TGTGCCAGCAGCCGAGTCGGGACTAGCGGGGTCTACGAGCAGTACTTC.

The genes are TRBV5-1 and TRBJ1-2, with 7 bases fitting TRBD1. Germline V gene data show CDR1 as SGHRS and CDR2 as YFSETQ. The CDR3 has 14 residues. J gave up 2 bases and V 2 bases, and 3 bases lay outside the gene matches. In DNA, the CDR3 is TGCGCCAGCAGCTTATCGACAGGGAACTATGGCTACACCTTC. Translated, it gives CASSLSTGNYGYTF.

The V call is TRBV5-1, the J call TRBJ1-6; 10 bases align to TRBD1. The J segment lost 1 base and the V segment lost 4 bases, leaving 5 bases of the junction unmatched. In germline, CDR1 is SGHRS, CDR2 YFSETQ. This CDR3 spans 17 amino acids. The CDR3 protein is CASSVGQGGSYNSPLHF. CDR3 nucleotide sequence: TGCGCCAGCAGCGTCGGACAGGGGGGGTCCTATAATTCACCCCTCCACTTT.

This clone appeared a single time. This chain joins TRBV5-4 and TRBJ2-2; the match to TRBD2 covers 12 bases. The CDR3 contains 17 residues. Germline CDR1 SGHNT, CDR2 YYREEE (reference sequence). Trimming took 4 bases from V and 3 from J; bases not matched to a gene: 7. The CDR3 DNA reads TGTGCCAGCAGCACCACTAGCGGGGGGATCGACACCGGGGAGCTGTTTTTT. The encoded protein is CASSTTSGGIDTGELFF.

The chain couples TRBV19 to TRBJ2-3; possible D gene TRBD2, 5 bases. Germline V gene sequence: CDR1 LNHDA, CDR2 SQIVND (reference sequence). Trimming took off 6 bases at V and 5 bases at J, with 18 bases between the two ends. The CDR3 is 15 residues long. CDR3 in DNA: TGTGCCAGTAGCCGCGACACTAGTTCTAGAGATACGCAGTATTTT. Translating gives CASSRDTSSRDTQYF.

V and J are TRBV5-4 and TRBJ1-5; no clear D. Germline V gene sequence: CDR1 SGHNT, CDR2 YYREEE (reference sequence). Deletions cut 0 bases from V and 3 bases from J, with 10 bases between. The CDR3 contains 15 residues. The CDR3 DNA reads as TGTGCCAGCAGCTTGGATGGCAGGATCAATCAGCCCCAGCATTTT. Encoded protein: CASSLDGRINQPQHF. Together with reference TRBV5-4 and TRBJ1-5, the CDR3 gives the full variable domain: ETGVTQSPTHLIKTRGQQVTLRCSSQSGHNTVSWYQQALGQGPQFIFQYYREEENGRGNFPPRFSGLQFPNYSSELNVNALELDDSALYLCASSLDGRINQPQHFGDGTRLSIL.

The V and J genes are TRBV5-4 and TRBJ2-5; possibly TRBD1 for D (5 bases). The germline gives CDR1 SGHNT, CDR2 YYREEE (reference sequence). The CDR3 has 13 amino acids. Trimming took 0 bases from V and 5 from J, leaving 8 bases between them. Here the CDR3 reads CASSLVGAETQYF. For the CDR3, the DNA is TGTGCCAGCAGCTTGGTAGGGGCTGAGACCCAGTACTTC. The variable domain in full, completed from reference TRBV5-4 and TRBJ2-5, reads ETGVTQSPTHLIKTRGQQVTLRCSSQSGHNTVSWYQQALGQGPQFIFQYYREEENGRGNFPPRFSGLQFPNYSSELNVNALELDDSALYLCASSLVGAETQYFGPGTRLLVL.

The chain joins TRBV7-2 to TRBJ2-3, with 8 bases lining up with TRBD2. The CDR3 spans 13 residues. Trimming took 2 bases from V and 10 from J; bases not matched to a gene: 5. Germline assignment: CDR1 SGHTA and CDR2 FQGNSA. The CDR3 sequence is CASSLTGTRPQYF. As DNA, the CDR3 is TGTGCCAGCAGCTTAACCGGGACTAGACCGCAGTATTTT.

This clone is a singleton in its sample. The rearrangement links TRBV11-2 to TRBJ2-1; D is possibly TRBD2 (5 bases). The length of the CDR3 is 14 residues. In germline, CDR1 is SGHAT, CDR2 FQNNGV. V shed 3 bases and J shed 0 bases, with 6 bases lying between them. DNA for the CDR3: TGTGCCAGCAGCTTTGGGAGCTCCTACAATGAGCAGTTCTTC. Its translation: CASSFGSSYNEQFF.

V usage is TRBV6-5 and J usage is TRBJ1-1, with D possibly being TRBD1 (6 bases). The germline V gene encodes CDR1 MNHEY and CDR2 SVGAGI. Trimming pared 5 bases from V and 0 bases from J, leaving 13 bases between. The CDR3 length is 15 residues. CDR3 sequence reads: CASSRQEPLNTEAFF. The CDR3 DNA reads TGTGCCAGCAGTCGACAGGAGCCCCTGAACACTGAAGCTTTCTTT.

Only a few counts were recorded for this clone. This rearrangement joins TRBV10-3 to TRBJ1-1; no definite D call. The CDR3 extends over 15 amino acids. V was cut by 8 bases and J by 0 bases, with 16 bases left in between. Germline lookup yields CDR1 ENHRY and CDR2 SYGVKD. The CDR3 is CAIGGESTMNTEAFF. The CDR3 DNA sequence: TGTGCCATCGGCGGGGAGAGTACCATGAACACTGAAGCTTTCTTT.

The V gene is TRBV7-2, the J gene TRBJ1-2; 7 bases are shared with TRBD1. CDR3 length: 14 amino acids. Germline trimming cut 5 bases from V and 8 bases from J; bases unmatched to any gene: 11. Germline CDR1 SGHTA, CDR2 FQGNSA. Written as DNA, the CDR3 is TGTGCCAGCAGCCTTGGACAGGTACAACAGGGCTACACCTTC. Protein product: CASSLGQVQQGYTF.

This rearrangement joins TRBV6-5 to TRBJ2-7, with 9 nucleotides matching TRBD1. This CDR3 region has 13 residues. Germline CDR1 and CDR2: MNHEY and SVGAGI. The junction had 4 bases not matched to a gene; V was cut back by 8 bases and J by 2 bases. In DNA, the CDR3 is TGTGCCAGCTACCGGGACAGGGCCTACGAGCAGTACGTC. Protein: CASYRDRAYEQYV.

J is TRBJ1-4 and V is TRBV3-1 (or the pseudogene TRBV3-2), with 8 bases identical to TRBD1. Germline CDR1 LGHDT, CDR2 YNNKEL (reference sequence). The junction had 5 bases not matched to a gene; V was cut back by 4 bases and J by 7 bases. The CDR3 sequence is 14 residues long. The CDR3 protein is CASSPTGVGEKLFF. CDR3 sequence (DNA): TGTGCCAGCAGCCCGACAGGGGTGGGTGAAAAACTGTTTTTT.

The V and J genes are TRBV7-6 and TRBJ2-2; 9 nucleotides match TRBD2. The CDR3 is made up of 15 amino acids. Trimming at V came to 5 bases and at J to 9 bases, leaving 10 bases not matched to a gene. The germline CDR1 and CDR2 sequences are SGHVS and FNYEAQ. The CDR3 loop is CASSPGTSSLRELFF. The CDR3 DNA is TGTGCCAGCAGCCCCGGGACTAGCTCCTTACGGGAGCTGTTTTTT.

This chain connects TRBV5-1 to TRBJ2-2; D perhaps matches TRBD1 (6 bases). The CDR3 spans 13 residues. The V gene lost 3 bases and the J gene lost 5 bases, with 8 bases spanning the gap. Germline V lookup: CDR1 SGHRS, CDR2 YFSETQ. The CDR3 loop reads CASSSQGTGELFF. The CDR3 DNA reads as TGCGCCAGCAGCTCCCAGGGGACCGGGGAGCTGTTTTTT.

The genes are TRBV5-1 and TRBJ2-7, with a weak D call TRBD1 (6 bases). Trimming stripped 0 bases from V and 6 bases from J, with 10 bases between. The CDR3 has 13 amino acids. Germline lookup yields CDR1 SGHRS and CDR2 YFSETQ. The CDR3 DNA is TGCGCCAGCAGCTTGGACAGGGTCTCCGAGCAGTACGTC. Its translation: CASSLDRVSEQYV.